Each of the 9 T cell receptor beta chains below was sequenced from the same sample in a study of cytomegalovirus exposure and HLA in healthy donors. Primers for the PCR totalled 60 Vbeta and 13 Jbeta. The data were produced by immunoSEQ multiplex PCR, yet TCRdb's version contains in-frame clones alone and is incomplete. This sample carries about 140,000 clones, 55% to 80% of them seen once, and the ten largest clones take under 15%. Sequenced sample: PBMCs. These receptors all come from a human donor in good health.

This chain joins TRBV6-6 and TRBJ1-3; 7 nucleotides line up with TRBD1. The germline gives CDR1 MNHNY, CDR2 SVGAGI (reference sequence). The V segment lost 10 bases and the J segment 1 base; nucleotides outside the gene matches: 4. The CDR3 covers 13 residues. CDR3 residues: CATHRGSGNTIYF. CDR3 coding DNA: TGTGCCACCCACAGGGGTTCTGGAAACACCATATATTTT.

The CDR3 region is CASGLRSEDSQETQYF. The CDR3 DNA follows: TGTGCTAGTGGTTTGAGGTCAGAGGACAGTCAAGAGACCCAGTACTTC. The chain couples TRBV12-5 to TRBJ2-5; possible D gene TRBD1, 6 bases. The germline V and J ends were trimmed by 2 bases and 2 bases, with 15 bases remaining between them. Per germline, CDR1 LGHNT and CDR2 FRNRAP. The CDR3 is 16 amino acids.

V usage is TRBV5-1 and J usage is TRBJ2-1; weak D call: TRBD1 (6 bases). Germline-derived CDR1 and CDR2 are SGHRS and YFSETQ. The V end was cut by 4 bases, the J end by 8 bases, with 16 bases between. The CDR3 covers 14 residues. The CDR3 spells CASSAGDTRDEQFF. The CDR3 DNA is TGCGCCAGCAGCGCAGGGGACACCAGGGATGAGCAGTTCTTC.

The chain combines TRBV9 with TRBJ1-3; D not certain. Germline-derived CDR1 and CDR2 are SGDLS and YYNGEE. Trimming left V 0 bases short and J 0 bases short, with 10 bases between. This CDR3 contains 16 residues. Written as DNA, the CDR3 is TGTGCCAGCAGCGTAGGAACGGGTGACTCTGGAAACACCATATATTTT. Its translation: CASSVGTGDSGNTIYF.

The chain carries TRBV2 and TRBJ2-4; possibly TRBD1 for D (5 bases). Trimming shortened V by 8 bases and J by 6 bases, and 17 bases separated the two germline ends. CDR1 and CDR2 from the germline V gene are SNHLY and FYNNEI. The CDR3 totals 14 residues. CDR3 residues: CASAPETGLNIQYF. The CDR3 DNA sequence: TGTGCCAGCGCCCCGGAAACAGGATTAAACATTCAGTACTTC.

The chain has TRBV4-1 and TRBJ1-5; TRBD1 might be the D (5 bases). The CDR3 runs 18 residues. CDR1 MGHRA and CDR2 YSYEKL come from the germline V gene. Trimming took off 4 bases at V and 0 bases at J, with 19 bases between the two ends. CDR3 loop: CASSRGGMVGSSNQPQHF. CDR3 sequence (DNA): TGCGCCAGCAGCCGGGGGGGGATGGTTGGGTCTAGCAATCAGCCCCAGCATTTT.

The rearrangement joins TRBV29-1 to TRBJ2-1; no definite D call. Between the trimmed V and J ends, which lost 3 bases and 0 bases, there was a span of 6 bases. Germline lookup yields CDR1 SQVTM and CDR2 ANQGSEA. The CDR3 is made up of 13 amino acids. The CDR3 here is CSVEESSYNEQFF. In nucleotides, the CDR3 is TGCAGCGTTGAGGAGAGCTCCTACAATGAGCAGTTCTTC.

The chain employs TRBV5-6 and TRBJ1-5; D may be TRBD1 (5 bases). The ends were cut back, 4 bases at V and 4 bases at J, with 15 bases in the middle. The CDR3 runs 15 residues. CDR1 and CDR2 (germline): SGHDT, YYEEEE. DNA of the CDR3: TGTGCCAGCAGCGCAAGCGTCGGGGGGAATCAGCCCCAGCATTTT. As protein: CASSASVGGNQPQHF.

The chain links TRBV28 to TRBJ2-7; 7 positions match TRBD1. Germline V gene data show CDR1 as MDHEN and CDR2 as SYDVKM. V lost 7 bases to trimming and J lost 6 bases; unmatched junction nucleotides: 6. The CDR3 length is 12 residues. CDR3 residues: CASNLGGPEQYF. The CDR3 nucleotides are TGTGCCAGCAACTTAGGGGGCCCCGAGCAGTACTTC.